This TCR beta chain stems from a study of sequential checkpoint blockade in melanoma. As for the study in general: Both treatment sequences were followed by maintenance nivolumab.

The treatment denotes: randomized to nivolumab then ipilimumab (arm A) or the reverse (arm B). DNA-damaging chemotherapy had not been given to any patient beforehand. Live CD3+CD8+ CD19− CD56− cells were sorted from PBMCs. Measured with immunoSEQ multiplex PCR; TCRdb has only the in-frame clones, and not every one. In the table there are more than 30,000 clones, 70% to 90% of which are singletons. The trim removed 5 bases at V and 3 bases at J, leaving 2 bases unmatched. Germline CDR1 reads SGHAT; CDR2 reads FQNNGV. This CDR3 is 14 amino acids long. This specimen was CD8+ T cells sorted from blood (inferred from file names), taken from a patient given nivolumab and ipilimumab in sequence. The sequence derives from a human donor with melanoma. The chain links TRBV11-2 to TRBJ2-7; 12 bases agree with TRBD2. For the CDR3, the DNA is TGTGCCAGCAGCGTACTAGCGGGAGGCTACGAGCAGTACTTC. Amino acid sequence: CASSVLAGGYEQYF. The whole variable domain, filled in from reference TRBV11-2 and TRBJ2-7, reads EAGVAQSPRYKIIEKRQSVAFWCNPISGHATLYWYQQILGQGPKLLIQFQNNGVVDDSQLPKDRFSAERLKGVDSTLKIQPAKLEDSAVYLCASSVLAGGYEQYFGPGTRLTVT.